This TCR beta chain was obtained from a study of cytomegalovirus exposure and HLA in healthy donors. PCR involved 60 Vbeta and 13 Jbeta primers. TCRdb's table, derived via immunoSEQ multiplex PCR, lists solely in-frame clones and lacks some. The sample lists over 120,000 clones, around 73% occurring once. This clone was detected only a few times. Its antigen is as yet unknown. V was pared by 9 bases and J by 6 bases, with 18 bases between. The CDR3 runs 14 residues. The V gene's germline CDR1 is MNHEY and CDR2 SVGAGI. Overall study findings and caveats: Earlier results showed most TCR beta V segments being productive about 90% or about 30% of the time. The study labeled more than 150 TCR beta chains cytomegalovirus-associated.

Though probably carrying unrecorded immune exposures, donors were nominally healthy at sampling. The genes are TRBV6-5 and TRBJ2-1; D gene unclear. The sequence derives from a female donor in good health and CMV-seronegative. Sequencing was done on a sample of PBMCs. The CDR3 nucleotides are TGTGCCAGTAAAGGTAGTCAACGAGGCAATGAGCAGTTCTTC. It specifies CASKGSQRGNEQFF.